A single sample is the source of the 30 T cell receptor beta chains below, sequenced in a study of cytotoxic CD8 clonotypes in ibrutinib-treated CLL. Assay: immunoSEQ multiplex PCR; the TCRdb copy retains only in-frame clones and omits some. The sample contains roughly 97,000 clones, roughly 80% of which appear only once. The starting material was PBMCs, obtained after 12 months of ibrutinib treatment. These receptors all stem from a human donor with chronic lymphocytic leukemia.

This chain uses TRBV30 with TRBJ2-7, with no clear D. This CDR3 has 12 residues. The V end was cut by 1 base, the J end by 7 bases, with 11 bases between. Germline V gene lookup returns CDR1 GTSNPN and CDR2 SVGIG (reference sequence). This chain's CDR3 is CAWSEGGQEQYF. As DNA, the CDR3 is TGTGCCTGGAGTGAAGGTGGTCAAGAGCAGTACTTC. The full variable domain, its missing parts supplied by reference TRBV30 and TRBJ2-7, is SQTIHQWPATLVQPVGSPLSLECTVEGTSNPNLYWYRQAAGRGLQLLFYSVGIGQISSEVPQNLSASRPQDRQFILSSKKLLLSDSGFYLCAWSEGGQEQYFGPGTRLTVT.

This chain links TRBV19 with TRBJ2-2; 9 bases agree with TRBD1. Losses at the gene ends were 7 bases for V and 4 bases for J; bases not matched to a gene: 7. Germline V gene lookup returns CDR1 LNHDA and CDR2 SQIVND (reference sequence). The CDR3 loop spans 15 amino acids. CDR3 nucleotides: TGTGCCAGTACCTCAACAGGGGGCCGCACCGGGGAGCTGTTTTTT. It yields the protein CASTSTGGRTGELFF.

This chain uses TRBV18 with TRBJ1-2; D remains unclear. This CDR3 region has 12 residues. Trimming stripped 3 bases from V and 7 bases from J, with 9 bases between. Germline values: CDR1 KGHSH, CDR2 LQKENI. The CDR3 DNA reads TGTGCCAGCTCACCGCAAGAAGGTGGCTACACCTTC. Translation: CASSPQEGGYTF.

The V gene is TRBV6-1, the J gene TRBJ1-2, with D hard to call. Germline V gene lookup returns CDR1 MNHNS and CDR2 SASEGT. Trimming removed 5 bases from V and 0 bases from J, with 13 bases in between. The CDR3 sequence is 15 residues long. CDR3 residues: CASSPVSEANYGYTF. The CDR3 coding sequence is TGTGCCAGCAGTCCCGTGTCAGAAGCTAACTATGGCTACACCTTC.

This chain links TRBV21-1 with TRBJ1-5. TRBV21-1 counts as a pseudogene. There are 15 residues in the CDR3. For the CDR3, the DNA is TGTGCCAGCAGCAAAGGCCTCCAGTGGAGTCAGCCCCAGCATTTT. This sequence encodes CASSKGLQWSQPQHF.

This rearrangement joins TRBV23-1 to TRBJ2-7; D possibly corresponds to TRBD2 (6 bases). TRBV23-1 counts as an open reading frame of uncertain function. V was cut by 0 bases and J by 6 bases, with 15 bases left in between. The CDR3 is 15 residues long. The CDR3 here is CASSQSTERVCEQYF. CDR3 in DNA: TGCGCCAGCAGTCAATCGACAGAGCGGGTCTGCGAGCAGTACTTC.

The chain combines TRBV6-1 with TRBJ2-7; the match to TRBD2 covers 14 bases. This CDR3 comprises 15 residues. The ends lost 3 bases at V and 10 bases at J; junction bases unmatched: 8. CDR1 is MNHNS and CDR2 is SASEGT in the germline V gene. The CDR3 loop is CASSDGLAGGQEQYF. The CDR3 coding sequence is TGTGCCAGCAGTGATGGACTAGCGGGGGGTCAAGAACAGTACTTC.

DNA of the CDR3: TGCGCCAGCAGCGATCTGCTTCGGGGGCAGGGCAATCAGCCCCAGCATTTT. Its protein is CASSDLLRGQGNQPQHF. The chain uses TRBV4-1 and TRBJ1-5, with D possibly TRBD1 on 6 matching bases. CDR3 length: 17 residues. Deletions cut 5 bases from V and 2 bases from J, with 19 bases between. CDR1 and CDR2 from the germline V gene are MGHRA and YSYEKL.

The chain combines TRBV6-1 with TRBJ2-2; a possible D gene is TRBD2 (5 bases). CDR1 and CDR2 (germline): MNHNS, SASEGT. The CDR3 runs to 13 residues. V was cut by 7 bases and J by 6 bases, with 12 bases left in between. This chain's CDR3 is CASMGGLPGELFF. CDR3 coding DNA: TGTGCCAGCATGGGCGGGCTCCCCGGGGAGCTGTTTTTT.

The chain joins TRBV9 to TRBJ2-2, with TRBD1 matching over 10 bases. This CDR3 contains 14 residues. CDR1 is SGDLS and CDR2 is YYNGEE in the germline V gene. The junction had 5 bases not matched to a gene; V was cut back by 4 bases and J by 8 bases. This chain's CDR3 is CASSLGQGIGELFF. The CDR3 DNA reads TGTGCCAGCAGCTTGGGACAGGGGATAGGGGAGCTGTTTTTT.

The DNA of the CDR3 is TGTGCCAGCAGTTTGCCGGGGACGGACACTGAAGCTTTCTTT. It specifies CASSLPGTDTEAFF. The V and J genes are TRBV28 and TRBJ1-1; tentative D call: TRBD1 (5 bases). The V gene lost 3 bases and the J gene lost 3 bases, with 11 bases spanning the gap. This CDR3 spans 14 amino acids. CDR1 is MDHEN and CDR2 is SYDVKM in the germline V gene.

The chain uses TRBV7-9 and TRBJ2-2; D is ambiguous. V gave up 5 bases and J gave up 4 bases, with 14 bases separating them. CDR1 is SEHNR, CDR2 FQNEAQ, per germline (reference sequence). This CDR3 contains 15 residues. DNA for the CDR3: TGTGCCAGCAGCCTACGTATATCGGGCACCGGGGAGCTGTTTTTT. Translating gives CASSLRISGTGELFF.

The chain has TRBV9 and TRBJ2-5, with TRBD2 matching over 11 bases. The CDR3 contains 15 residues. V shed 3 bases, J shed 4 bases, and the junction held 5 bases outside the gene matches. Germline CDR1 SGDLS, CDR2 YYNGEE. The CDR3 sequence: CASSGGLAGSETQYF. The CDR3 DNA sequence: TGTGCCAGCAGCGGCGGACTAGCGGGCTCAGAGACCCAGTACTTC.

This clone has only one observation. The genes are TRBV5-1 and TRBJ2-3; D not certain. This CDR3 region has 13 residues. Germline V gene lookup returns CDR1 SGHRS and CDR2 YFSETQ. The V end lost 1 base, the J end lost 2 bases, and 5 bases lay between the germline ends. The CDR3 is CASSLYYTDTQYF. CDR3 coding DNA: TGCGCCAGCAGCTTGTACTACACAGATACGCAGTATTTT. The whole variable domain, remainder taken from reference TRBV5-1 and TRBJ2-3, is KAGVTQTPRYLIKTRGQQVTLSCSPISGHRSVSWYQQTPGQGLQFLFEYFSETQRNKGNFPGRFSGRQFSNSRSEMNVSTLELGDSALYLCASSLYYTDTQYFGPGTRLTVL.

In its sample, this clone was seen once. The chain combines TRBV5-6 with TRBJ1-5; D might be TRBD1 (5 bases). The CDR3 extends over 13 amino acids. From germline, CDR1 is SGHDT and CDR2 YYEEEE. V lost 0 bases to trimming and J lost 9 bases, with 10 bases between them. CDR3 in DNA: TGTGCCAGCAGCTTGGCAGGGTCAGGGCCCCAGCATTTT. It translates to CASSLAGSGPQHF. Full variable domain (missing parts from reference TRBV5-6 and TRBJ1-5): DAGVTQSPTHLIKTRGQQVTLRCSPKSGHDTVSWYQQALGQGPQFIFQYYEEEERQRGNFPDRFSGHQFPNYSSELNVNALLLGDSALYLCASSLAGSGPQHFGDGTRLSIL.

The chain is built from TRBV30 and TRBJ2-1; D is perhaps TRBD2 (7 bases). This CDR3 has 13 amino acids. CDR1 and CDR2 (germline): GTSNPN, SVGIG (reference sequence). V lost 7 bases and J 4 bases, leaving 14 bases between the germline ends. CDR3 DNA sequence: TGTGCCTTCGGGGGGCCCATTTACAATGAGCAGTTCTTC. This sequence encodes CAFGGPIYNEQFF.

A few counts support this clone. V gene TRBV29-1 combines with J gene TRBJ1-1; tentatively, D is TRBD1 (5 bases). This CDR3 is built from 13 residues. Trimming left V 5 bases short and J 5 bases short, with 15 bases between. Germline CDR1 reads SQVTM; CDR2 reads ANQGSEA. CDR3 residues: CSVSVRGGTEAFF. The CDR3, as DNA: TGCAGCGTTTCAGTACGGGGCGGGACTGAAGCTTTCTTT.

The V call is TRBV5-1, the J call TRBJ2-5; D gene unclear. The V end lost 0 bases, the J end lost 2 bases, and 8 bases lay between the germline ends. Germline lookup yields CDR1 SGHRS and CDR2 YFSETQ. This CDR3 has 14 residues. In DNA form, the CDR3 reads TGCGCCAGCAGCTTGGGGAACCAGCAAGAGACCCAGTACTTC. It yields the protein CASSLGNQQETQYF.

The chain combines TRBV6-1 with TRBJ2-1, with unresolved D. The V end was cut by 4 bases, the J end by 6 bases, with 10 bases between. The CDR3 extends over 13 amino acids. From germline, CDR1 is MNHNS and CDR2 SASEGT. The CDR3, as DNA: TGTGCCAGCAGTGGGGATGGGTTCAATGAGCAGTTCTTC. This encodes CASSGDGFNEQFF.

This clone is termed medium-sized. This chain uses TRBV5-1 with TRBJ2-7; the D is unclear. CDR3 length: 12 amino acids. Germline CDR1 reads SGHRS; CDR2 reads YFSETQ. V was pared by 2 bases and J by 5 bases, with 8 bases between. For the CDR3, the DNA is TGCGCCAGCAGCTTAGGTGAGAACGAGCAGTACTTC. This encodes CASSLGENEQYF.

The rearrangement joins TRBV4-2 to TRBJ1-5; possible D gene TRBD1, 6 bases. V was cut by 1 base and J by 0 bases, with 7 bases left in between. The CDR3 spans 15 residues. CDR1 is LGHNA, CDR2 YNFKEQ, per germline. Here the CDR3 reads CASSQGDNSNQPQHF. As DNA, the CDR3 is TGTGCCAGCAGCCAAGGGGACAATAGCAATCAGCCCCAGCATTTT.

CDR3 sequence reads: CASSPWVGENTEAFF. DNA for the CDR3: TGTGCCAGCTCACCTTGGGTAGGGGAGAACACTGAAGCTTTCTTT. The chain couples TRBV18 to TRBJ1-1; D is perhaps TRBD1 (5 bases). The ends were cut back, 3 bases at V and 1 base at J, with 12 bases in the middle. The germline CDR1 and CDR2 sequences are KGHSH and LQKENI. The CDR3 contains 15 residues.

CDR3 bases: TGTGCCAGTAACCCTGACAGGAGGGCCTACCAGCCCCAGCATTTT. Protein product: CASNPDRRAYQPQHF. The chain recombines TRBV19 with TRBJ1-5; D may be TRBD1 (6 bases). V was pared by 7 bases and J by 7 bases, with 20 bases between. This CDR3 comprises 15 residues. Germline CDR1 reads LNHDA; CDR2 reads SQIVND (reference sequence). Full variable domain (rest looked up from reference TRBV19 and TRBJ1-5): DGGITQSPKYLFRKEGQNVTLSCEQNLNHDAMYWYRQDPGQGLRLIYYSQIVNDFQKGDIAEGYSVSREKKESFPLTVTSAQKNPTAFYLCASNPDRRAYQPQHFGDGTRLSIL.

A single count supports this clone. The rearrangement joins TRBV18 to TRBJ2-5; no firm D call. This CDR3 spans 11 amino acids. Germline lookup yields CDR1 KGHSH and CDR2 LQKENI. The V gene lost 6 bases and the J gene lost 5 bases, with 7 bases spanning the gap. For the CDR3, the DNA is TGTGCCAGCTCTCGTGGGGAGACCCAGTACTTC. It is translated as CASSRGETQYF. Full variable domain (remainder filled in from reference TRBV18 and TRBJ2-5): NAGVMQNPRHLVRRRGQEARLRCSPMKGHSHVYWYRQLPEEGLKFMVYLQKENIIDESGMPKERFSAEFPKEGPSILRIQQVVRGDSAAYFCASSRGETQYFGPGTRLLVL.

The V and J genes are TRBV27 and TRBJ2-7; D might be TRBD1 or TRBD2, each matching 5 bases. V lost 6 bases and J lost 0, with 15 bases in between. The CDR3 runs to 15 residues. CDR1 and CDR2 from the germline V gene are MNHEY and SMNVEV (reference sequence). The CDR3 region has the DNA TGTGCCAGCAGCTTGAAACCGGGACCCTCCTACGAGCAGTACTTC. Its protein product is CASSLKPGPSYEQYF.

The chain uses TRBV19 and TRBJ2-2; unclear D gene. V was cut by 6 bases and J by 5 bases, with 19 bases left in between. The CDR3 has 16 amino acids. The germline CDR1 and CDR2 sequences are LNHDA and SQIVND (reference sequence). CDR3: CASRTGQGLATGELFF. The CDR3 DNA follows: TGTGCCAGTAGGACCGGGCAAGGTCTTGCTACCGGGGAGCTGTTTTTT. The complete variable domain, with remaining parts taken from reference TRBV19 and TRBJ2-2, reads DGGITQSPKYLFRKEGQNVTLSCEQNLNHDAMYWYRQDPGQGLRLIYYSQIVNDFQKGDIAEGYSVSREKKESFPLTVTSAQKNPTAFYLCASRTGQGLATGELFFGEGSRLTVL.

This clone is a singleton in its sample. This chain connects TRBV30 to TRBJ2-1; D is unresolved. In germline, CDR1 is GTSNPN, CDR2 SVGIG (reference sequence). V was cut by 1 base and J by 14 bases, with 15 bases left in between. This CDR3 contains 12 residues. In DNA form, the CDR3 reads TGTGCCTGGAGTGGTCTAGGCTCGGTTAAGTTCTTC. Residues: CAWSGLGSVKFF. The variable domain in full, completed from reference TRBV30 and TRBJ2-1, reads SQTIHQWPATLVQPVGSPLSLECTVEGTSNPNLYWYRQAAGRGLQLLFYSVGIGQISSEVPQNLSASRPQDRQFILSSKKLLLSDSGFYLCAWSGLGSVKFFGPGTRLTVL.

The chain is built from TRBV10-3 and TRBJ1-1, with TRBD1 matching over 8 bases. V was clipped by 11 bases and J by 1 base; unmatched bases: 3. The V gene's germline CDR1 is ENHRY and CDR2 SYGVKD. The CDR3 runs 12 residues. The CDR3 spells CAAGTGNTEAFF. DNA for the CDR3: TGTGCCGCCGGGACAGGGAACACTGAAGCTTTCTTT.

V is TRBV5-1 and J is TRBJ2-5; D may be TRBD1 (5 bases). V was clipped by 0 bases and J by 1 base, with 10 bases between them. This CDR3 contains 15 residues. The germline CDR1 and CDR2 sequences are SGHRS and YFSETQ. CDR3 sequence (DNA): TGCGCCAGCAGCTTGGAAGTGGGGCGCCAAGAGACCCAGTACTTC. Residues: CASSLEVGRQETQYF.

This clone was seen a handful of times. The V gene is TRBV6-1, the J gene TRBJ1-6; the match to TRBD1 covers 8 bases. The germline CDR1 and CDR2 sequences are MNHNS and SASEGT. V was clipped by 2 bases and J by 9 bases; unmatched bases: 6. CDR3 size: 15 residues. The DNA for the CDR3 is TGTGCCAGCAGTGAAACAGGGGGATACGGTTCACCCCTCCACTTT. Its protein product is CASSETGGYGSPLHF.